The T cell receptor (beta chain) under discussion was sequenced for a study of blood T cell repertoires in COVID-19. Profiling relied on immunoSEQ multiplex PCR, and the TCRdb table lists in-frame clones only, not all of them. The profile shows about 140,000 clones, around 90% of them singletons. This CDR3 spans 14 amino acids. Germline-derived CDR1 and CDR2 are MNHEY and SMNVEV (reference sequence). Trimming took 6 bases from V and 2 from J; bases not matched to a gene: 5. Sample: peripheral blood. This clonotype was sampled from a human donor in a cohort sampled during active COVID-19. The rearrangement joins TRBV27 to TRBJ2-3, with 7 bases identical to TRBD2. For the CDR3, the DNA is TGTGCCAGCAGCCGGACTAGTTACACAGATACGCAGTATTTT. It encodes CASSRTSYTDTQYF.